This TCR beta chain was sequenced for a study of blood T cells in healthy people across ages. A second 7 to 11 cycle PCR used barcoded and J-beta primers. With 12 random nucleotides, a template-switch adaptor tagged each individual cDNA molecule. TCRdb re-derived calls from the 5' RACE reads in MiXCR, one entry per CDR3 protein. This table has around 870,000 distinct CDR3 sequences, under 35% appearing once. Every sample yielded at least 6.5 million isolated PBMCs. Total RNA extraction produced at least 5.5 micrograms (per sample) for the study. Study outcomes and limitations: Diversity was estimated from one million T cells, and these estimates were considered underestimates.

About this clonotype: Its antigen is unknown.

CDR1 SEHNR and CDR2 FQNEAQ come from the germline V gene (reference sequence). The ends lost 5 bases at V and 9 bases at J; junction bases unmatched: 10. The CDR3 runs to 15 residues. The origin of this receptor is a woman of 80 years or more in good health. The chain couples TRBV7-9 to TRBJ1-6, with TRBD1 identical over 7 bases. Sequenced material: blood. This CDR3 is CASSPQGGSGSPLHF. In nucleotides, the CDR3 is TGTGCCAGCAGCCCTCAAGGGGGCTCGGGTTCACCCCTCCACTTT. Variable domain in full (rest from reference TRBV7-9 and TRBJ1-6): DTGVSQNPRHKITKRGQNVTFRCDPISEHNRLYWYRQTLGQGPEFLTYFQNEAQLEKSRLLSDRFSAERPKGSFSTLEIQRTEQGDSAMYLCASSPQGGSGSPLHFGNGTRLTVT.